These 22 T cell receptor beta chains were all obtained from the same sample, sequenced in a study of metastatic and nonmetastatic thyroid tumors. Thyroid surgery had not been preceded by any treatment in any patient. Through MiXCR, TCRdb re-clonotyped the PCR reads. The sample includes roughly 89,000 clones, around 13% of them seen just once. Sequences were obtained from tumor tissue. The receptors originated from a female donor with papillary thyroid cancer or a benign thyroid nodule (not recorded which). Some clones in this sample may be carry-over from other donors' samples.

This clone was seen a few times. One end of the junction fails to match germline, which may point to a read error. J is TRBJ1-5 and V is TRBV29-1; 7 positions agree with TRBD1. Per the germline V gene, CDR1 is SQVTM and CDR2 is ANQGSEA. The CDR3 is 13 residues long. The CDR3 is CSVEGGINQPQHF. CDR3 in DNA: TGCAGCGTGGAAGGGGGCATAAATCAGCCCCAGCATTTT. Supplemented by reference TRBV29-1 and TRBJ1-5, the full variable domain reads SAVISQKPSRDICQRGTSLTIQCQVDSQVTMMFWYRQQPGQSLTLIATANQGSEATYESGFVIDKFPISRPNLTFSTLTVSNMSPEDSSIYLCSVEGGINQPQHFGDGTRLSIL.

This clone was recorded a few times. The chain has TRBV6-1 and TRBJ2-5, with 8 bases fitting TRBD1. J gave up 4 bases and V 4 bases, and 2 bases lay outside the gene matches. Germline lookup yields CDR1 MNHNS and CDR2 SASEGT. The CDR3 is 13 amino acids. CDR3 bases: TGTGCCAGCAGTGGGGACAGGAGAGAGACCCAGTACTTC. Translated: CASSGDRRETQYF.

A note on this clone: A much larger clone is a single base away; this may be a read error. At the DNA level, this CDR3 is encoded by other sequences in the same sample as well. The chain joins TRBV5-5 to TRBJ2-1; possibly TRBD1 or TRBD2 for D (5 bases each). Trimming shortened V by 1 base and J by 9 bases, and 17 bases separated the two germline ends. CDR1 is SGHKS, CDR2 YYEKEE, per germline (reference sequence). The CDR3 totals 15 residues. CDR3 loop: CASSLWATRDGEQFF. CDR3 DNA sequence: TGTGCCAGCAGCTTGTGGGCAACTAGGGACGGTGAGCAGTTCTTC. Full variable domain (outside the CDR3, taken from reference TRBV5-5 and TRBJ2-1): DAGVTQSPTHLIKTRGQQVTLRCSPISGHKSVSWYQQVLGQGPQFIFQYYEKEERGRGNFPDRFSARQFPNYSSELNVNALLLGDSALYLCASSLWATRDGEQFFGPGTRLTVL.

This clone was detected only a few times. The chain has TRBV19 and TRBJ2-1, with D unresolved. The CDR3 consists of 14 residues. V gave up 6 bases and J gave up 6 bases, with 15 bases separating them. Germline V gives CDR1 LNHDA, CDR2 SQIVND (reference sequence). The CDR3 protein is CASSVGAMGNEQFF. Here the CDR3 DNA reads TGTGCCAGTAGCGTAGGCGCCATGGGCAATGAGCAGTTCTTC.

This clone occurred a few times. Since a much larger clone is just one base distant, this may be a read error. Other DNA sequences in this specimen translate into the identical CDR3. The V call is TRBV6-4, the J call TRBJ1-2; D is unresolved. The germline CDR1 and CDR2 sequences are MRHNA and SNTAGT. The CDR3 covers 17 residues. For the CDR3, the DNA is TGTGCCAGCAGTCCCCTTTTGCCTTCGGGGTTTAACTATGGATACACCTTC. This encodes CASSPLLPSGFNYGYTF.

As concerns this clone: It may be a read error: a sequence one base away is much more abundant. The chain combines TRBV10-3 with TRBJ2-6; D possibly matches TRBD1 or TRBD2 (6 bases each). The CDR3 is made up of 16 amino acids. Germline V lookup: CDR1 ENHRY, CDR2 SYGVKD. The CDR3 bases are TGTGCCATCCAAGGGGGGTCTACTTCTGGGTCCAACGTCCTGACTTTC. This gives the protein CAIQGGSTSGSNVLTF.

This clone was found many times. The chain recombines TRBV6-1 with TRBJ2-1, with 10 bases matching TRBD2. Looked up from germline, CDR1 is MNHNS and CDR2 is SASEGT. J lost 2 bases, V lost 7 bases, and 5 bases had no gene match. The CDR3 has 15 residues. The CDR3 here is CASKSGRATYNEQFF. The DNA for the CDR3 is TGTGCCAGCAAAAGCGGGAGGGCTACCTACAATGAGCAGTTCTTC.

This clone was recorded many times. The V gene is TRBV11-3, the J gene TRBJ2-1, with D possibly TRBD1 on 6 matching bases. The CDR3 has 14 amino acids. From germline, CDR1 is SGHNT and CDR2 YENEEA. V was shortened by 4 bases and J by 6 bases, with 13 bases between the two germline ends. Here the CDR3 reads CASSYQTGGNEQFF. The CDR3 DNA sequence: TGTGCCAGCAGCTACCAGACAGGAGGCAATGAGCAGTTCTTC.

This clone was picked up many times. This rearrangement joins TRBV6-5 to TRBJ2-1; 8 bases align to TRBD1. The V and J ends lost 4 bases and 4 bases, in that order; junction bases with no gene match: 12. From germline, CDR1 is MNHEY and CDR2 SVGAGI. CDR3 length equals 17 residues. The CDR3 protein is CASSSITGTGSYNEQFF. As DNA, the CDR3 is TGTGCCAGCAGTTCCATCACCGGGACAGGATCTTACAATGAGCAGTTCTTC.

This clone has at least ten counts. The V call is TRBV6-1, the J call TRBJ2-1; D unclear. The CDR3 contains 15 residues. V lost 7 bases, J lost 3 bases, and 16 bases lay in between. Germline-derived CDR1 and CDR2 are MNHNS and SASEGT. CDR3 nucleotide sequence: TGTGCCAGCACCCTCTCCCCCTACGGCTACAATGAGCAGTTCTTC. Translated, it gives CASTLSPYGYNEQFF.

This clone has only a few counts. A much larger clone lies a single base off, so this may be a read error. V gene TRBV6-1 combines with J gene TRBJ2-7, with unresolved D. CDR3 length equals 10 residues. The germline V gene has CDR1 MNHNS and CDR2 SASEGT. This CDR3 reads CASSAYDQYF. In DNA, the CDR3 is TGTGCCAGCAGTGCCTACGATCAGTACTTC.

This clone came up many times. Other DNA sequences in this specimen translate into the identical CDR3. V usage is TRBV20-1 and J usage is TRBJ2-5, with D possibly TRBD1 on 6 matching bases. Germline V gives CDR1 DFQATT, CDR2 SNEGSKA (reference sequence). CDR3 size: 15 residues. Trimming took 0 bases from V and 1 from J, leaving 12 bases between them. CDR3 nucleotides: TGCAGTGCTAGAGATGACGACAGGTCCCAAGAGACCCAGTACTTC. Encoded protein: CSARDDDRSQETQYF.

A remark on this clone: This may come from a read error, since a much larger clone is one base off. The sample contains more than one DNA sequence encoding this CDR3. The chain uses TRBV2 and TRBJ2-2; 9 bases fit TRBD2. This CDR3 comprises 16 residues. The germline gives CDR1 SNHLY, CDR2 FYNNEI. The CDR3 nucleotides read TGTGCCAGCAGTGATATGGCGGGAGGGGTCACCGGGGAGCTGTTTTTC. This gives the protein CASSDMAGGVTGELFF.

This clone was detected ten times or more. The chain uses TRBV27 and TRBJ2-7, with 9 bases fitting TRBD2. With 5 bases clipped from V and 7 bases from J, the junction kept 12 bases outside the gene matches. This CDR3 contains 15 residues. The germline V gene encodes CDR1 MNHEY and CDR2 SMNVEV (reference sequence). CDR3 sequence (DNA): TGTGCCAGCAGTCCCCCCCAGGGACTAGCTTTTGAGCAGTACTTC. As protein: CASSPPQGLAFEQYF.

This clone turned up a few times. A much larger clone sits a single nucleotide away, making a read error possible. This chain uses TRBV5-4 with TRBJ2-3; D gene ambiguous. Deletions cut 0 bases from V and 8 bases from J, with 13 bases between. This CDR3 is 14 amino acids long. Per germline, CDR1 SGHNT and CDR2 YYREEE (reference sequence). The CDR3 nucleotides are TGTGCCAGCAGCTTGGCCTCCGGTAGCAGTACGCAGTATTTT. This translates into CASSLASGSSTQYF.

This clone was counted a few times. The chain carries TRBV28 and TRBJ1-6; 9 bases line up with TRBD1. Germline lookup yields CDR1 MDHEN and CDR2 SYDVKM. V was pared by 6 bases and J by 0 bases, with 9 bases of the junction left unmatched. The CDR3 covers 18 residues. The CDR3 bases are TGTGCCAGCAGCCGAGGACAGGGGTCTAGCTCCTATAATTCACCCCTCCACTTT. It translates to CASSRGQGSSSYNSPLHF.

The J gene is TRBJ1-1, the V gene TRBV15, with D hard to call. The CDR3 loop spans 14 amino acids. Germline V gives CDR1 LNHNV, CDR2 YYDKDF (reference sequence). With 2 bases removed from V and 5 bases from J, the gap between germline ends came to 12 bases. The CDR3 region is CATSRSGIETEAFF. Written as DNA, the CDR3 is TGTGCCACCAGCAGATCCGGGATAGAGACTGAAGCTTTCTTT. Looking up the rest from reference TRBV15 and TRBJ1-1 gives the full variable domain: DAMVIQNPRYQVTQFGKPVTLSCSQTLNHNVMYWYQQKSSQAPKLLFHYYDKDFNNEADTPDNFQSRRPNTSFCFLDIRSPGLGDTAMYLCATSRSGIETEAFFGQGTRLTVV.

The table lists this clone with many counts. The genes are TRBV11-2 and TRBJ2-2; D perhaps matches TRBD1 (6 bases). CDR3 length: 15 amino acids. Germline V lookup: CDR1 SGHAT, CDR2 FQNNGV. V gave up 1 base and J gave up 4 bases, with 10 bases separating them. The CDR3 spells CASSLGQGFTGELFF. The DNA of the CDR3 is TGTGCCAGCAGCTTAGGGCAGGGGTTCACCGGGGAGCTGTTTTTT.

This clone was recorded at least ten times. A clone one base away is much larger, so this may be a read error. Other DNA sequences within the sample encode an identical CDR3. CDR3: CSAYRLAGNEQYF. CDR3 bases: TGCAGTGCCTATCGACTAGCGGGCAACGAGCAGTACTTC. The J gene is TRBJ2-7, the V gene TRBV20-1, with TRBD2 matching 10 bases. J was trimmed by 5 bases and V by 6 bases; bases with no gene match: 7. The CDR3 is made up of 13 amino acids. In germline, CDR1 is DFQATT, CDR2 SNEGSKA (reference sequence).

In regard to this clone: A much larger clone lies one base from this, so it may be a read error. A read error is likely, as this CDR3 ends without the conserved phenylalanine or tryptophan. The chain combines TRBV11-2 with TRBJ1-3, with D uncertain. CDR3 length equals 10 residues. The germline V gene has CDR1 SGHAT and CDR2 FQNNGV. CDR3 in amino acids: CATAGNTIYL. DNA for the CDR3: TGTGCAACGGCTGGAAACACCATATATCTT.

For this clone: An end of the junction does not agree with germline; a read error may underlie this. The gene calls are TRBV3-1 and TRBJ1-1; D unclear. The CDR3 runs 16 residues. Germline CDR1 is LGHDT and CDR2 is YNNKEL (reference sequence). The CDR3 coding sequence is TGTGCCAGCGGCCAAGAAGGCGCTTTAATGAACACTGAAGCTTTCTTT. Protein product: CASGQEGALMNTEAFF.

This clone was picked up a small number of times. This may be a read error, as it is one base from a much larger clone. The identical CDR3 is also encoded by other nucleotide sequences in the sample. The chain combines TRBV20-1 with TRBJ2-7, with 7 bases fitting TRBD2. Trimming cost V 0 bases and J 7 bases; bases outside gene matches: 9. Per the germline V gene, CDR1 is DFQATT and CDR2 is SNEGSKA (reference sequence). The CDR3 contains 14 residues. The CDR3 here is CSARDEAGDYEQYF. The DNA for the CDR3 is TGCAGTGCTAGAGATGAGGCGGGAGACTATGAGCAGTACTTC.